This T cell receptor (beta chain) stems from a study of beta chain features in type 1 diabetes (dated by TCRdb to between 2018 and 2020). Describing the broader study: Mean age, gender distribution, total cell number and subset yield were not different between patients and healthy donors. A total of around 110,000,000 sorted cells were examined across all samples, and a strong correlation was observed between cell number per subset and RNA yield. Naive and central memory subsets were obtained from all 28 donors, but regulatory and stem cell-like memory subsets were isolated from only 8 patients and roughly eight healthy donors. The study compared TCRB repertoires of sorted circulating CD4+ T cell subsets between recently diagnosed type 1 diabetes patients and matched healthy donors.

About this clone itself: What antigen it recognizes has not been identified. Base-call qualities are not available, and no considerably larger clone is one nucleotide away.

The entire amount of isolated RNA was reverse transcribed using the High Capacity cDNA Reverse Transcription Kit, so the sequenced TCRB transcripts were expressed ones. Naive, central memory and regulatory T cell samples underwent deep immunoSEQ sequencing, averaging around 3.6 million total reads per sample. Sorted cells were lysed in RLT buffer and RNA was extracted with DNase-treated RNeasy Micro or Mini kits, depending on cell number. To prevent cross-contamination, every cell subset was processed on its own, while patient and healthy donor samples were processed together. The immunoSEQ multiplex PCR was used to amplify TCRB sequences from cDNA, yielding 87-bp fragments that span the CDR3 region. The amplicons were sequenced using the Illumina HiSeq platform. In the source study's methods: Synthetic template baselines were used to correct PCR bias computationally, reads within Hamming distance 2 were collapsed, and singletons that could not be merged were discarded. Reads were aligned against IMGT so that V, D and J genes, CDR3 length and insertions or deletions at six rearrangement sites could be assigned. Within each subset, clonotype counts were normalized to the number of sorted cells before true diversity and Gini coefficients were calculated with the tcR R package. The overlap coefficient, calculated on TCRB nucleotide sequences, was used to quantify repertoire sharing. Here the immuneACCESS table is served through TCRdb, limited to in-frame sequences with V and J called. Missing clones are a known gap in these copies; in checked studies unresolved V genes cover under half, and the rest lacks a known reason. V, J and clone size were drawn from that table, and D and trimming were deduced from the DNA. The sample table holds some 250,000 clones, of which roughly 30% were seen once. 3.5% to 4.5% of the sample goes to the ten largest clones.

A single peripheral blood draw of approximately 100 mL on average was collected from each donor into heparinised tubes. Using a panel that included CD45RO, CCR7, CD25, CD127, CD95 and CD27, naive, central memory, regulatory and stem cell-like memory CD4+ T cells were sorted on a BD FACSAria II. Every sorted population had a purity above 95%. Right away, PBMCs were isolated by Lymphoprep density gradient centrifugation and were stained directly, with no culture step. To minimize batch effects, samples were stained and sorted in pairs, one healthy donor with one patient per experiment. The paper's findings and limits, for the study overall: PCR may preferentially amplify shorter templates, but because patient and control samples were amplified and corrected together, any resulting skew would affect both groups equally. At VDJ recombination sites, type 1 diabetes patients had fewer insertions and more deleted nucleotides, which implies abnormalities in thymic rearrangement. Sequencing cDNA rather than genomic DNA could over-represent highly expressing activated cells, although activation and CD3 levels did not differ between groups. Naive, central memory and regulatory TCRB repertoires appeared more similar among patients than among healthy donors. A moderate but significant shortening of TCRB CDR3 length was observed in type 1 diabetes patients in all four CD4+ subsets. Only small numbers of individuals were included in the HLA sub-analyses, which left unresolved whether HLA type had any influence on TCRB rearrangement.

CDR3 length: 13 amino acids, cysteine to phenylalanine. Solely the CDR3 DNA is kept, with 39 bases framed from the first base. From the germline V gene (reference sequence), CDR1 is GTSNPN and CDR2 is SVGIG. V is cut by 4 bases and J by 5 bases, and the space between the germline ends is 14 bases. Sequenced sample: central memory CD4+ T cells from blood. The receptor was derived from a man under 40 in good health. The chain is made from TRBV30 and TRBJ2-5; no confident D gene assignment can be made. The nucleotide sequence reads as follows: TGTGCCTGGAATAGATTGCCGTCGGAGACCCAGTACTTC. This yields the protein CAWNRLPSETQYF.